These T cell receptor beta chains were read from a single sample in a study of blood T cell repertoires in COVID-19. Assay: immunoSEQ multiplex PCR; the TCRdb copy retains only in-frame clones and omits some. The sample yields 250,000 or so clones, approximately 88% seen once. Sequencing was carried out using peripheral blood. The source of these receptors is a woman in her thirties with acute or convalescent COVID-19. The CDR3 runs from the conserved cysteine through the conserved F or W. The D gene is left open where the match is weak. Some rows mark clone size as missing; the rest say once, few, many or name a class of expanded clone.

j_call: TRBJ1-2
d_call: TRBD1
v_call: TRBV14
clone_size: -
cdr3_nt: TGTGCCAGCAGCCAAGACATCAGGGGGCAAGGCTATGGCTACACCTTC
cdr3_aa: CASSQDIRGQGYGYTF

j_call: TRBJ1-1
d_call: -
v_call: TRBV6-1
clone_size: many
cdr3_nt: TGTGCCAGCAGTGCACAGGGCTTTCGGATGAACACTGAAGCTTTCTTT
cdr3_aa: CASSAQGFRMNTEAFF

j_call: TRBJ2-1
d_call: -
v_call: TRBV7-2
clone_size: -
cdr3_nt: TGTGCCAGCAACACAGGGCAGAGGCCCTACAATGAGCAGTTCTTC
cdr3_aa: CASNTGQRPYNEQFF

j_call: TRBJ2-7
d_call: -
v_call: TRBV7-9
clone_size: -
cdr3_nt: TGTGCCAGCAGTTCTACCGCAGGATCCCTCTCCTACGAGCAGTACTTC
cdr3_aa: CASSSTAGSLSYEQYF

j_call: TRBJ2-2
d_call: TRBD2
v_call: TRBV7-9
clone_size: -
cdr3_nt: TGTGCCAGCAGCCTAGCGGGCGGGCTTAACACCGGGGAGCTGTTTTTT
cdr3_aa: CASSLAGGLNTGELFF

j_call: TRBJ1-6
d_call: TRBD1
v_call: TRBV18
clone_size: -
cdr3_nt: TGTGCCAGCTCACCACGGGGGACAGTTGGTTCACCCCTCCACTTT
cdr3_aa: CASSPRGTVGSPLHF

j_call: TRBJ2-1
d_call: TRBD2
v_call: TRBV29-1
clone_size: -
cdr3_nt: TGCAGCGTTGAAGATCGGGCTAGCGGGATAGGTGAGCAGTTCTTC
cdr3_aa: CSVEDRASGIGEQFF

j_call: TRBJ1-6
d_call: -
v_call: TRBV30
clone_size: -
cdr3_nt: TGTGCCTGGAGTGTAAGGGGCAGGGGCAGGGATTCACCCCTCCACTTT
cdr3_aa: CAWSVRGRGRDSPLHF

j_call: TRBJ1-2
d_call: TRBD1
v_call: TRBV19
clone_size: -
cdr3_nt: TGTGCCAGTACCCTTGGGGGGACAGGGGGAAATTTCTATGGCTACACCTTC
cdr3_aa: CASTLGGTGGNFYGYTF

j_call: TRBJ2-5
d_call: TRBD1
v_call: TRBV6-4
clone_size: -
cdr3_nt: TGTGCCAGCAGTCTGGACAGGGGAGAGACCCAGTACTTC
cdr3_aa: CASSLDRGETQYF

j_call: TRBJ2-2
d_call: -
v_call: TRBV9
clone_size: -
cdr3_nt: TGTGCCAGCAGCACCGGACAGACGGCGAACACCGGGGAGCTGTTTTTT
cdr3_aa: CASSTGQTANTGELFF

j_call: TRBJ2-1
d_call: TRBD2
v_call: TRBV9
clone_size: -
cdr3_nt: TGTGCCAGCAGCCCTTGGGATCTAGCGGGAGGCTTCTCCTACAATGAGCAGTTCTTC
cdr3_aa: CASSPWDLAGGFSYNEQFF

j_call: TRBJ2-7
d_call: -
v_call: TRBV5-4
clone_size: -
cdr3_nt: TGTGCCAGCAGCTCCGGGGGAAACTCCTACGAGCAGTACTTC
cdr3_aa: CASSSGGNSYEQYF

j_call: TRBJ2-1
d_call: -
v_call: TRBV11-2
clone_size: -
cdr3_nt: TGTGCCAGCAGCAAAGGGGGGGATGAGCAGTTCTTC
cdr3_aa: CASSKGGDEQFF

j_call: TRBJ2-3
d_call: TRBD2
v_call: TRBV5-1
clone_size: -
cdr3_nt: TGCGCCAGCAGCTTGAATAGCGGGAGCACAGATACGCAGTATTTT
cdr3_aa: CASSLNSGSTDTQYF

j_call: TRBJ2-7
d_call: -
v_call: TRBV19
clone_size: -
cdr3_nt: TGTGCCAGTAGTATTACGGGAACCTACGAGCAGTACTTC
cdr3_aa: CASSITGTYEQYF

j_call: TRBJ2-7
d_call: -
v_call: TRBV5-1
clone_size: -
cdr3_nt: TGCGCCAGCAGCGCACGACCGACAGGAGCCTACGAGCAGTACTTC
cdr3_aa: CASSARPTGAYEQYF

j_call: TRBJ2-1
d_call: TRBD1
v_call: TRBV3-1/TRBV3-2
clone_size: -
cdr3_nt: TGTGCCAGCAGCCAAACCGGGACAGGGCCCGGTGAGCAGTTCTTC
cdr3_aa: CASSQTGTGPGEQFF

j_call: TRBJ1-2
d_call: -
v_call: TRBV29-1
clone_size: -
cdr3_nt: TGCAGCGCTCTCCCAGACTCTTACTATGGCTACACCTTC
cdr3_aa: CSALPDSYYGYTF

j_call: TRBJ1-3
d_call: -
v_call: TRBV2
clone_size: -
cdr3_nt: TGTGCTGCCAAGATAGCTGGAAACACCATATATTTT
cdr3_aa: CAAKIAGNTIYF

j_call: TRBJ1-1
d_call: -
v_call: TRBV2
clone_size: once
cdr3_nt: TGTGCCAGCAGCGCTACCCTGAGGAACACTGAAGCTTTCTTT
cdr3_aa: CASSATLRNTEAFF

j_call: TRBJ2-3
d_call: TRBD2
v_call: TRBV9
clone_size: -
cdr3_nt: TGTGCCAGCAGCGTAGATTCCAGCGGGACGGGGGATACGCAGTATTTT
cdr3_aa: CASSVDSSGTGDTQYF

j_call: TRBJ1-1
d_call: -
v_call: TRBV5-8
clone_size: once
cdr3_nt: TGTGCCAGCAGCCAACGGACACCCGCTGAAGCTTTCTTT
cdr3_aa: CASSQRTPAEAFF

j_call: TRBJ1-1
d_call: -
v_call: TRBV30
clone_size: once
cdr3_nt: TGTGCCTGGAGGGCCCGACAGAACACTGAAGCTTTCTTT
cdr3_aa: CAWRARQNTEAFF

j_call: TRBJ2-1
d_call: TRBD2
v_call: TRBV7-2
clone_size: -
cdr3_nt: TGTGCCAGCAGCTTAAGCCCCGAGCGGGAGGCCTACAATGAGCAGTTCTTC
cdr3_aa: CASSLSPEREAYNEQFF

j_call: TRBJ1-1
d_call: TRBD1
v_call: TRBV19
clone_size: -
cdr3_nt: TGTGCCAGTAGGGGACAGGGGGCGTTTGAAGCTTTCTTT
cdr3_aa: CASRGQGAFEAFF

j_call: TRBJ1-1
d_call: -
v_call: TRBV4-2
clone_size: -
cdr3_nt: TGTGCCAGCAGCCAAGCCAGGAAAACTGAAGCTTTCTTT
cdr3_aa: CASSQARKTEAFF

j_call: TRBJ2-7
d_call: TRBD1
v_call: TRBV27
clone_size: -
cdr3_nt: TGTGCCAGCAGACATCAGGGGGCCTGGTTGAACGAGCAGTACTTC
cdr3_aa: CASRHQGAWLNEQYF

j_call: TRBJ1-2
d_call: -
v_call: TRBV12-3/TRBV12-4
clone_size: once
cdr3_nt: TGTGCCAGCGCACCCGGAGCGGTGCGCTACACCTTC
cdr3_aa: CASAPGAVRYTF